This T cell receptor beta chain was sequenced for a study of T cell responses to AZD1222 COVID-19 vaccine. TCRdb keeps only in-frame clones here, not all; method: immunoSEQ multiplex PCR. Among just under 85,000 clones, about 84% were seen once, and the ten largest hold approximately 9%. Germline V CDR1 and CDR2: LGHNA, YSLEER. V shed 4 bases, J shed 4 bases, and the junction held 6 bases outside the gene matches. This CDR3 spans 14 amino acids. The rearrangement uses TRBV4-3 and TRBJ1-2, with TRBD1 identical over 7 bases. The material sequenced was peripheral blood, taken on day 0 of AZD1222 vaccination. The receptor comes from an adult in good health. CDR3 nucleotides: TGCGCCAGCAGCCCAAAGCCAGGGGGCTATGGCTACACCTTC. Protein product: CASSPKPGGYGYTF.